This T cell receptor beta chain was profiled in a study of T cells in Graves' hyperthyroidism and ophthalmopathy. Overall study findings and caveats: Most thyroid clonotypes that were expanded above 0.001 also turned up in blood.

The source of the PBMCs was 8 to 10 ml of fresh peripheral blood. J was trimmed by 1 base and V by 5 bases; bases with no gene match: 7. There are 15 residues in the CDR3. Germline V CDR1 and CDR2: SEHNR, FQNEAQ (reference sequence). This clonotype was counted ten times or more. The antigen remains undetermined. Amplification of TCR beta CDR3 regions was performed using RNA transcripts as template. In the first-round RT-PCR of the TCR CDR3, the HTBI primer set was used. Using its own MiXCR run on the multiplex PCR reads, TCRdb lists one record per CDR3 protein. The profile shows 750,000 to 900,000 distinct CDR3 sequences, 38% of them singletons.

The TCR comes from a man younger than 35 with Graves' hyperthyroidism. J is TRBJ2-7 and V is TRBV7-9, with 8 bases aligning to TRBD2. Sequencing was performed on blood. The CDR3 nucleotides read TGTGCCAGCAGCCTTGTGGTAGCGGGATCCTACGAGCAGTACTTC. Amino acids: CASSLVVAGSYEQYF.